The clone carrying this T cell receptor (beta chain) was seen ten or more times. Antigen: not known. The iRepertoire nested amplicon-rescue multiplex PCR amplified TCR alpha and beta CDR3s from RNA. One-step reverse transcription and amplification started from around 100-400 ng of tissue mRNA or PBMC total RNA. TCRdb fed the multiplex PCR reads into MiXCR, producing one record per CDR3 protein. Of about 94,000 distinct CDR3 sequences listed, about a quarter are singletons. This CDR3 has 13 amino acids. The V gene's germline CDR1 is MNHEY and CDR2 SVGEGT. Trimming cost V 0 bases and J 6 bases, with 6 bases left between them. These data are taken from a study of glioma-infiltrating T cells. Study-level findings and limits: Tissue and blood shared very few CDR3 sequences. Non-neoplastic patients had below-expected tissue-blood divergence, while all gliomas exceeded expectation.

The clonotype comes from a human donor with low-grade glioma or glioblastoma, undergoing nonglioma brain surgery, or in good health (not recorded which). The rearrangement links TRBV6-2 or TRBV6-3 to TRBJ1-5; D unclear. The material sequenced was glioma tissue, nonneoplastic brain tissue, or PBMCs (not recorded which). The CDR3 bases are TGTGCCAGCAGTTACTCGAGAGGTCAGCCCCAGCATTTT. Translation gives CASSYSRGQPQHF.